These 2 T cell receptor beta chains originate from one sample sequenced in a study of identical twins. TCRdb processed the 5' RACE reads anew with MiXCR; each CDR3 protein has one entry. This sample has approximately 700,000 distinct CDR3 sequences, with about 20% found just once. This sample also appeared in a second study, on T cells expressing NK-cell markers.

The sequenced sample consisted of PBMCs. The receptor source for this set is a woman younger than 30 in good health.

In regard to this clonotype: This sequence may be a read error, since a much larger clone differs from it by one base. The gene calls are TRBV5-1 and TRBJ2-1, with D possibly being TRBD1 (6 bases). In germline, CDR1 is SGHRS, CDR2 YFSETQ. The CDR3 length is 13 residues. CDR3 sequence reads: CASSLGTDNVQFF. The CDR3 coding sequence is TGCGCCAGCAGCTTGGGGACAGACAATGTGCAGTTCTTC.

The genes are TRBV6-5 and TRBJ1-2; 10 nucleotides align to TRBD1. Trimming removed 2 bases from V and 8 bases from J; junction bases left unmatched: 5. This CDR3 is 14 amino acids long. The germline V gene has CDR1 MNHEY and CDR2 SVGAGI. The DNA for the CDR3 is TGTGCCAGCAGTTACGACAGGGGGCGTTGGGGCTACACCTTC. This translates into CASSYDRGRWGYTF.